This T cell receptor (beta chain) was identified in a study of cytotoxic CD8 clonotypes in ibrutinib-treated CLL. For the study at large: Included were about 11 relapsed/refractory and about 15 treatment-naive patients, of whom 17 were IGHV unmutated. Response specimens were obtained following a median treatment duration of 12 months, with a range of 6 to 36.

General observations from the study: Sustained-remission and progressing patients had different sampling times.

Only a few counts were recorded for this clone. Its antigen remains unknown. Sequencing used immunoSEQ multiplex PCR; TCRdb keeps in-frame clones, though not all of them. This sample carries under 300,000 clones, less than 75% of them seen once, and the ten largest clones take 15%. This CDR3 comprises 14 residues. The V gene lost 4 bases and the J gene lost 4 bases, with 14 bases spanning the gap. From germline, CDR1 is MNHNY and CDR2 SVGAGI (reference sequence). The rearrangement uses TRBV6-6 and TRBJ2-7, with no clear D. Sequencing was performed on PBMCs, taken after 24 months of ibrutinib treatment. The receptor was derived from a human donor with chronic lymphocytic leukemia. The CDR3 reads CASSSSLGPYEQYF. The CDR3, as DNA: TGTGCCAGCAGTTCCTCTCTGGGCCCGTACGAGCAGTACTTC.